This entry lists 20 T cell receptor beta chains sequenced from one sample in a study of T-cell memory formation after mild COVID-19. TCRdb recomputed calls from the 5' RACE reads with MiXCR, one row per CDR3 protein. The table lists fewer than 350,000 distinct CDR3 sequences, under 20% of them singletons. Source material: PBMCs or a T cell subset sorted from them (not recorded which). These receptors were obtained from a man younger than 30 who had mild COVID-19 (a few samples of this study predate the infection). Cell type and time point are not known.

This clonotype was picked up a small number of times. The chain couples TRBV27 to TRBJ2-5, with D perhaps matching TRBD1 or TRBD2 (5 bases each). Trimming stripped 6 bases from V and 5 bases from J, with 10 bases between. Germline CDR1 and CDR2: MNHEY and SMNVEV (reference sequence). This CDR3 has 12 amino acids. CDR3 in DNA: TGTGCCAGCAGGGGGGTTTCGGAGACCCAGTACTTC. Translating it yields CASRGVSETQYF.

The V gene is TRBV6-5, the J gene TRBJ2-2; D is possibly TRBD1 (5 bases). Trimming removed 6 bases from V and 6 bases from J, with 17 bases in between. In germline, CDR1 is MNHEY, CDR2 SVGAGI. The CDR3 extends over 15 amino acids. The CDR3 DNA reads TGTGCCAGCAGCCTAAGACAGCCCTTTTCCGGGGAGCTGTTTTTT. It is translated as CASSLRQPFSGELFF.

This sequence joins TRBV7-2 and TRBJ2-1; 8 positions match TRBD1. CDR1 SGHTA and CDR2 FQGNSA come from the germline V gene. The length of the CDR3 is 11 residues. The ends lost 5 bases at V and 12 bases at J; junction bases unmatched: 3. CDR3 bases: TGTGCCAGCAGCCTAGACAGGGGGCAGTTCTTC. Its protein product is CASSLDRGQFF.

The CDR3 DNA reads as TGTGCCAGCAGTTACTCGAGAGAAGGCAATCAGCCCCAGCATTTT. It codes for CASSYSREGNQPQHF. This chain links TRBV6-5 with TRBJ1-5; D gene uncertain. The V and J ends lost 0 bases and 2 bases respectively, with 8 bases between them. Per the germline V gene, CDR1 is MNHEY and CDR2 is SVGAGI. The CDR3 extends over 15 amino acids.

J is TRBJ2-1 and V is TRBV6-6; 11 nucleotides line up with TRBD2. CDR1 is MNHNY, CDR2 SVGAGI, per germline (reference sequence). The V and J ends lost 6 bases and 6 bases, in that order; junction bases with no gene match: 4. The CDR3 spans 14 residues. CDR3 region: CASRGTSGFNEQFF. For the CDR3, the DNA is TGTGCCAGCAGAGGGACTAGCGGATTCAATGAGCAGTTCTTC.

The J gene is TRBJ1-1, the V gene TRBV20-1; no clear D gene. The CDR3 is 14 residues long. With 0 bases removed from V and 0 bases from J, the gap between germline ends came to 8 bases. Looked up from germline, CDR1 is DFQATT and CDR2 is SNEGSKA (reference sequence). This CDR3 reads CSAREGSMNTEAFF. CDR3 in DNA: TGCAGTGCTAGAGAGGGCAGCATGAACACTGAAGCTTTCTTT.

This clonotype was observed many times. The gene calls are TRBV7-3 and TRBJ2-7; D tentatively fits TRBD1 or TRBD2 (5 bases each). V was shortened by 0 bases and J by 0 bases, with 12 bases between the two germline ends. Germline V CDR1 and CDR2: SGHTA, FQGTGA. The CDR3 is 16 amino acids. CDR3 protein: CASSLTPGRNSYEQYF. In DNA form, the CDR3 reads TGTGCCAGCAGCTTAACGCCGGGACGCAACTCCTACGAGCAGTACTTC.

As to this clonotype: One junction end does not reproduce the germline sequence, and a read error may be involved. The gene calls are TRBV7-9 and TRBJ2-2; TRBD1 matches at 10 bases. Germline V CDR1 and CDR2: SEHNR, FQNEAQ (reference sequence). The length of the CDR3 is 12 residues. CDR3 sequence reads: CASSSTGTGEVF. CDR3 DNA: TGTGCCAGCAGCTCAACCGGGACAGGGGAGGTTTTT.

The V gene is TRBV4-3, the J gene TRBJ1-1, with D unclear. CDR3 length equals 15 residues. Germline CDR1 is LGHNA and CDR2 is YSLEER. V lost 0 bases and J 2 bases, leaving 10 bases between the germline ends. The CDR3 DNA reads TGCGCCAGCAGCCAAGAGGTGGCATCTAACACTGAAGCTTTCTTT. Its protein product is CASSQEVASNTEAFF.

The chain links TRBV4-1 to TRBJ2-5; D uncertain. This CDR3 has 11 residues. V dropped 4 bases and J dropped 5 bases, with 5 bases sitting between them. Per germline, CDR1 MGHRA and CDR2 YSYEKL. In DNA form, the CDR3 reads TGCGCCAGCAGCCGTTCGGAGACCCAGTACTTC. It codes for CASSRSETQYF.

This clonotype appeared a few times. The V call is TRBV2, the J call TRBJ2-3, with 7 bases that match TRBD1. Germline V CDR1 and CDR2: SNHLY, FYNNEI. CDR3 length: 13 amino acids. V shed 4 bases and J 6 bases; nucleotides not matched to a gene: 4. DNA for the CDR3: TGTGCCAGCAGTGTTCCACAGGGGGATACGCAGTATTTT. This encodes CASSVPQGDTQYF.

The V gene is TRBV5-4, the J gene TRBJ2-3; tentative D call: TRBD2 (6 bases). CDR1 and CDR2 (germline): SGHNT, YYREEE (reference sequence). The germline V and J ends were trimmed by 4 bases and 2 bases, with 14 bases remaining between them. The CDR3 consists of 15 residues. The CDR3 loop is CASSLRWGVTDTQYF. CDR3 nucleotide sequence: TGTGCCAGCAGCCTAAGGTGGGGGGTCACAGATACGCAGTATTTT.

This clonotype has only a few counts. The chain couples TRBV6-2 or TRBV6-3 to TRBJ2-1, with TRBD2 matching over 9 bases. In germline, CDR1 is MNHEY, CDR2 SVGEGT. The length of the CDR3 is 17 residues. J gave up 0 bases and V 6 bases, and 9 bases lay outside the gene matches. The CDR3 loop is CASSYSGGLHSYNEQFF. CDR3 in DNA: TGTGCCAGCAGCTATAGCGGGGGCTTACACTCCTACAATGAGCAGTTCTTC.

The V call is TRBV10-3, the J call TRBJ1-1; D perhaps matches TRBD1 (5 bases). The CDR3 is made up of 15 amino acids. CDR1 is ENHRY and CDR2 is SYGVKD in the germline V gene. Trimming pared 0 bases from V and 3 bases from J, leaving 11 bases between. CDR3 protein: CAISESIQGYTEAFF. The CDR3 DNA is TGTGCCATCAGTGAGTCGATCCAGGGCTACACTGAAGCTTTCTTT.

This clonotype was seen repeatedly, ten times or more. This rearrangement joins TRBV5-6 to TRBJ1-4, with TRBD1 matching 9 bases. The CDR3 contains 16 residues. The germline CDR1 and CDR2 sequences are SGHDT and YYEEEE. Germline trimming cut 4 bases from V and 3 bases from J; bases unmatched to any gene: 7. CDR3 protein: CASSLLQGAANEKLFF. The CDR3 coding sequence is TGTGCCAGCAGCCTACTACAGGGGGCAGCTAATGAAAAACTGTTTTTT.

This clonotype appeared many times. V is TRBV12-5 and J is TRBJ2-1, with D perhaps being TRBD1 or TRBD2 (5 bases each). CDR3 length: 15 amino acids. From germline, CDR1 is LGHNT and CDR2 FRNRAP. V lost 1 base, J lost 4 bases, and 11 bases lay in between. The DNA for the CDR3 is TGTGCTAGTGGTTTGGGTCTGGGGGATTACAATGAGCAGTTCTTC. This encodes CASGLGLGDYNEQFF.

Many counts were recorded for this clonotype. V usage is TRBV7-9 and J usage is TRBJ2-5, with 7 bases that match TRBD1. The CDR3 loop spans 15 amino acids. Germline assignment: CDR1 SEHNR and CDR2 FQNEAQ (reference sequence). The trim removed 1 base at V and 4 bases at J, leaving 6 bases unmatched. DNA for the CDR3: TGTGCCAGCAGCTTAGAGGGACAGCCCGCAGAGACCCAGTACTTC. Its translation is CASSLEGQPAETQYF.

This sequence joins TRBV4-2 and TRBJ2-1; 8 bases align to TRBD2. CDR3 size: 15 residues. Per germline, CDR1 LGHNA and CDR2 YNFKEQ. Trimming cost V 4 bases and J 7 bases; bases outside gene matches: 9. The CDR3 here is CASSLGTSEGNEQFF. DNA for the CDR3: TGTGCCAGCAGCCTCGGGACTAGTGAGGGTAATGAGCAGTTCTTC.

This clonotype was recorded a few times. This rearrangement joins TRBV7-6 to TRBJ2-5; D ambiguous. CDR1 and CDR2 from the germline V gene are SGHVS and FNYEAQ. The CDR3 runs to 13 residues. V lost 1 base, J lost 2 bases, and 5 bases lay in between. CDR3 in DNA: TGTGCCAGCAGCTTAGTACAGCAAGAGACCCAGTACTTC. Residues: CASSLVQQETQYF.

This chain joins TRBV29-1 and TRBJ2-2; the D is unclear. The V gene lost 6 bases and the J gene lost 3 bases, with 8 bases spanning the gap. Germline V gives CDR1 SQVTM, CDR2 ANQGSEA. The CDR3 has 12 residues. CDR3 nucleotides: TGCAGCGTGGTTGGGCACACCGGGGAGCTGTTTTTT. It encodes CSVVGHTGELFF.